The T cell receptor (beta chain) under discussion was sequenced for a study of shared clonotypes between healthy human individuals. CDR1 and CDR2 (germline): SGHNT, YYREEE (reference sequence). The CDR3 consists of 16 residues. The V and J ends lost 0 bases and 2 bases, in that order; junction bases with no gene match: 5. The method was immunoSEQ multiplex PCR; TCRdb's version includes in-frame clones alone and lacks a portion of them. This table has around 100,000 clones, 65% to 70% appearing once. The V gene is TRBV5-4, the J gene TRBJ2-7; 10 positions match TRBD2. Material for sequencing was memory CD8+ T cells sorted from blood. The sample's subset: CD45RO+ cells pooled with CCR7-negative TemRA cells. The TCR sequence derives from a man aged 30-40 years in good health. The CDR3 region has the DNA TGTGCCAGCAGCTTGGACCTAGCGGGAGCTCCCTACGAGCAGTACTTC. Its protein product is CASSLDLAGAPYEQYF.